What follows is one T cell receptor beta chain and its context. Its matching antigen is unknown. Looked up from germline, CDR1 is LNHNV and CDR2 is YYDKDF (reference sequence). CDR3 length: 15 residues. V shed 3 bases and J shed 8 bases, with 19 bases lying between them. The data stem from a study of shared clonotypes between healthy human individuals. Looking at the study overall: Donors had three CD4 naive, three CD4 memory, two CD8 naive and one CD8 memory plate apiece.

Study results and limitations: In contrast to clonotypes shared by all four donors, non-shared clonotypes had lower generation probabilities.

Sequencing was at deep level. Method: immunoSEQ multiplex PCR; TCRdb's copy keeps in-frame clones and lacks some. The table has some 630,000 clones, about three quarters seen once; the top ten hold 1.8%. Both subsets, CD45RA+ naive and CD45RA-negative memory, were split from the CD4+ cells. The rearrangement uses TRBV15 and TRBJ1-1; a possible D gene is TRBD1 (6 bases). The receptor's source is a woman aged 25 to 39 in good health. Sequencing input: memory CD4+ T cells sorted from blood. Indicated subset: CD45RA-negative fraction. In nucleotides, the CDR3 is TGTGCCACCAGCAGGGGAGGAGCCGGGACATACGAAGCTTTCTTT. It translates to CATSRGGAGTYEAFF.